This TCR beta chain was recovered during a study of blood T cell repertoires in COVID-19. The assay was immunoSEQ multiplex PCR, and TCRdb's table has in-frame clones only and misses some. The sample consists of hundreds of thousands of clones, 89% of them appearing once. Germline CDR1 is SGHDT and CDR2 is YYEEEE. The CDR3 loop spans 16 amino acids. V was pared by 0 bases and J by 2 bases, with 5 bases of the junction left unmatched. The chain is built from TRBV5-6 and TRBJ2-3; TRBD1 matches 8 bases. The TCR comes from a woman aged 25 to 39 with COVID-19, enrolled during active disease. The sample consisted of peripheral blood. CDR3 sequence reads: CASSLGQGRPTDTQYF. The DNA for the CDR3 is TGTGCCAGCAGCTTGGGACAGGGGAGGCCCACAGATACGCAGTATTTT.